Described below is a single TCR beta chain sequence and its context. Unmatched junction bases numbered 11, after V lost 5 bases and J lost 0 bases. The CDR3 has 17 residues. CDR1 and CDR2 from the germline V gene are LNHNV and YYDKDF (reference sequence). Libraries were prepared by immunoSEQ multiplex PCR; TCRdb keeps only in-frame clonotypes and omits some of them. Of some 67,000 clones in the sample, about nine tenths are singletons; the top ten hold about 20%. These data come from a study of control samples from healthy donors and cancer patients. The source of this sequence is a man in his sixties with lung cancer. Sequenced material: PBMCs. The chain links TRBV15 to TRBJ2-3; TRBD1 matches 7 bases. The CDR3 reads CATSLALTGSSTDTQYF. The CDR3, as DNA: TGTGCCACCAGCCTCGCGCTGACAGGGTCAAGCACAGATACGCAGTATTTT.